What follows are 21 T cell receptor beta chains derived from one specimen sequenced in a study of blood T cell repertoires in COVID-19. Repertoires were generated with immunoSEQ multiplex PCR, while TCRdb's copy carries only in-frame clones and drops some. The table has some 340,000 clones, more than 85% seen once. The sample taken for sequencing was PBMCs or T cells enriched from blood (not recorded which). The receptors stem from a woman aged 30 to 39 who had been exposed to COVID-19.

V usage is TRBV11-2 and J usage is TRBJ2-7; TRBD1 matches at 7 bases. Germline CDR1 is SGHAT and CDR2 is FQNNGV. This CDR3 comprises 13 residues. The V segment lost 4 bases and the J segment 2 bases; nucleotides outside the gene matches: 2. The CDR3 region is CASSWDSTYEQYF. In nucleotides, the CDR3 is TGTGCCAGCAGCTGGGACAGCACCTACGAGCAGTACTTC.

The V and J genes are TRBV25-1 and TRBJ2-1, with D possibly TRBD2 on 6 matching bases. The V and J ends lost 5 bases and 7 bases respectively, with 15 bases between them. Germline CDR1 MGHDK, CDR2 SYGVNS. CDR3 length equals 14 residues. This chain's CDR3 is CASSRPGVRNEQFF. CDR3 DNA: TGTGCCAGCAGTAGACCGGGGGTACGGAATGAGCAGTTCTTC.

The chain joins TRBV5-1 to TRBJ2-7; 7 nucleotides match TRBD1. CDR3 length: 15 residues. From germline, CDR1 is SGHRS and CDR2 YFSETQ. The J segment lost 1 base and the V segment lost 5 bases, leaving 9 bases of the junction unmatched. This CDR3 reads CASSDREKISYEQYF. The CDR3 nucleotides are TGCGCCAGCAGTGACAGGGAAAAAATTTCCTACGAGCAGTACTTC.

In this sample, this clone turned up once. The genes are TRBV18 and TRBJ1-2, with 7 bases identical to TRBD1. The V segment lost 0 bases and the J segment 6 bases; nucleotides outside the gene matches: 7. Germline loops: CDR1 KGHSH, CDR2 LQKENI. The CDR3 sequence is 15 residues long. The CDR3 protein is CASSPPRQGINGYTF. CDR3 bases: TGTGCCAGCTCACCACCTCGACAGGGTATAAATGGCTACACCTTC.

This chain connects TRBV21-1 to TRBJ1-5. TRBV21-1 is flagged as a pseudogene. CDR3 size: 17 residues. The CDR3 loop is CASSKEYGGLVGQPQHF. CDR3 nucleotide sequence: TGTGCCAGCAGCAAAGAGTACGGGGGGCTTGTAGGGCAGCCCCAGCATTTT.

The chain employs TRBV5-1 and TRBJ1-6; 8 bases align to TRBD1. V lost 0 bases and J lost 8; bases outside the gene matches: 7. Per germline, CDR1 SGHRS and CDR2 YFSETQ. This CDR3 has 16 residues. The CDR3 sequence is CASSLEGQGKYSPLHF. CDR3 nucleotide sequence: TGCGCCAGCAGCTTGGAAGGACAGGGCAAGTATTCACCCCTCCACTTT.

The J gene is TRBJ2-7, the V gene TRBV27; perhaps TRBD1 as D (6 bases). CDR3 size: 15 residues. CDR1 is MNHEY, CDR2 SMNVEV, per germline (reference sequence). With 6 bases removed from V and 3 bases from J, the gap between germline ends came to 18 bases. CDR3 sequence (DNA): TGTGCCAGCAGCCAAAAGGGGACAAACCTCTACGAGCAGTACTTC. This encodes CASSQKGTNLYEQYF.

This chain uses TRBV9 with TRBJ2-3, with a possible D match to TRBD2 (6 bases). This CDR3 has 15 amino acids. Trimming shortened V by 1 base and J by 5 bases, and 14 bases separated the two germline ends. Germline V CDR1 and CDR2: SGDLS, YYNGEE. Here the CDR3 DNA reads TGTGCCAGCAGCGTATCATCGACTAGTGGAGATACGCAGTATTTT. This sequence encodes CASSVSSTSGDTQYF.

The rearrangement uses TRBV30 and TRBJ2-7; 9 nucleotides match TRBD2. The CDR3 is 14 amino acids. From germline, CDR1 is GTSNPN and CDR2 SVGIG (reference sequence). Trimming took 3 bases from V and 3 from J; bases not matched to a gene: 6. The CDR3 DNA reads as TGTGCCTGGAGGTTTAAGCGGGGGGACTACGAGCAGTACTTC. Translating it yields CAWRFKRGDYEQYF.

This chain connects TRBV10-3 to TRBJ1-4, with 10 positions matching TRBD1. The CDR3 extends over 14 amino acids. The junction had 6 bases not matched to a gene; V was cut back by 6 bases and J by 8 bases. Germline values: CDR1 ENHRY, CDR2 SYGVKD. The CDR3 sequence is CAISPTGGKEKLFF. In DNA form, the CDR3 reads TGTGCCATCAGCCCGACAGGGGGCAAGGAAAAACTGTTTTTT.

Note on this clone: The sample holds other DNA sequences that translate to the same CDR3. The gene calls are TRBV3-1 (or the pseudogene TRBV3-2) and TRBJ1-2; D is unresolved. With 4 bases removed from V and 8 bases from J, the gap between germline ends came to 14 bases. This CDR3 contains 13 residues. Germline loops: CDR1 LGHDT, CDR2 YNNKEL (reference sequence). The CDR3 reads CASSREGGGGYTF. In DNA, the CDR3 is TGTGCCAGCAGCCGTGAGGGCGGAGGGGGCTACACCTTC.

V gene TRBV27 combines with J gene TRBJ1-1; D gene uncertain. Per the germline V gene, CDR1 is MNHEY and CDR2 is SMNVEV (reference sequence). With 5 bases removed from V and 4 bases from J, the gap between germline ends came to 20 bases. CDR3 length equals 16 residues. CDR3 protein: CASSPGGGVRGTEAFF. The CDR3 bases are TGTGCCAGCAGTCCCGGCGGCGGGGTGCGGGGCACTGAAGCTTTCTTT.

This chain connects TRBV6-5 to TRBJ2-2; D is possibly TRBD1 (6 bases). Germline loops: CDR1 MNHEY, CDR2 SVGAGI. This CDR3 spans 15 amino acids. V was cut by 6 bases and J by 5 bases, with 16 bases left in between. CDR3: CASRTPGVGTGELFF. The CDR3 DNA reads TGTGCCAGCAGAACTCCAGGGGTGGGGACCGGGGAGCTGTTTTTT.

The chain couples TRBV12-3 or TRBV12-4 to TRBJ2-2; D gene ambiguous. V lost 3 bases and J lost 7, with 9 bases in between. This CDR3 is built from 13 residues. This chain's CDR3 is CASSFLSDGELFF. The CDR3 DNA follows: TGTGCCAGCAGTTTCCTCAGTGACGGGGAGCTGTTTTTT.

In its sample, this clone was seen a few times. The chain has TRBV5-1 and TRBJ1-1, with 9 bases aligning to TRBD1. Germline V gene data show CDR1 as SGHRS and CDR2 as YFSETQ. The V segment lost 0 bases and the J segment 6 bases; nucleotides outside the gene matches: 9. The CDR3 has 16 residues. The CDR3, as DNA: TGCGCCAGCAGCTTGGCCGGGACAGGGAGGGGCGCTGAAGCTTTCTTT. Translation: CASSLAGTGRGAEAFF.

In this sample, this clone turned up once. This chain links TRBV7-2 with TRBJ2-4, with TRBD2 as a possible D gene (5 bases). Germline V gene lookup returns CDR1 SGHTA and CDR2 FQGNSA. Deletions cut 3 bases from V and 4 bases from J, with 10 bases between. This CDR3 has 14 amino acids. In nucleotides, the CDR3 is TGTGCCAGCAGCTTGCGGACGGGGAAAAACATTCAGTACTTC. The encoded protein is CASSLRTGKNIQYF.

This clone came up once. This rearrangement joins TRBV12-3 or TRBV12-4 to TRBJ1-1, with D unclear. CDR3 size: 12 residues. Deletions cut 2 bases from V and 8 bases from J, with 9 bases between. The CDR3 region is CASSLFGQEAFF. The CDR3 DNA reads TGTGCCAGCAGTTTATTTGGGCAGGAAGCTTTCTTT.

This clone was seen only a few times. This chain links TRBV4-1 with TRBJ1-6; possible D gene TRBD1, 6 bases. Per the germline V gene, CDR1 is MGHRA and CDR2 is YSYEKL. The CDR3 sequence is 14 residues long. V was clipped by 4 bases and J by 7 bases, with 11 bases between them. This chain's CDR3 is CASSRQVPNSPLHF. DNA of the CDR3: TGCGCCAGCAGCCGACAGGTGCCGAATTCACCCCTCCACTTT.

The rearrangement links TRBV14 to TRBJ1-6; TRBD1 aligns across 8 bases. J was trimmed by 6 bases and V by 4 bases; bases with no gene match: 11. In germline, CDR1 is SGHDN, CDR2 FVKESK. This CDR3 contains 17 residues. In nucleotides, the CDR3 is TGTGCCAGCAGCCCCTTTTTTGGACAGGGCGGTAATTCACCCCTCCACTTT. Protein sequence: CASSPFFGQGGNSPLHF.

V usage is TRBV10-3 and J usage is TRBJ2-1, with 9 bases that match TRBD1. V was clipped by 10 bases and J by 8 bases; unmatched bases: 12. Germline lookup yields CDR1 ENHRY and CDR2 SYGVKD. This CDR3 comprises 14 residues. CDR3 loop: CATLQGQGFYEQFF. CDR3 sequence (DNA): TGTGCCACGCTTCAGGGACAGGGTTTCTATGAGCAGTTCTTC.

This CDR3 is CASSLGDRLSTEAFF. As DNA, the CDR3 is TGTGCCAGCAGCTTAGGGGACAGGCTGAGCACTGAAGCTTTCTTT. V gene TRBV9 combines with J gene TRBJ1-1; 8 bases fit TRBD1. Trimming took 4 bases from V and 4 from J; bases not matched to a gene: 9. Germline V gene sequence: CDR1 SGDLS, CDR2 YYNGEE. The CDR3 covers 15 residues.